Below are 20 T cell receptor beta chains sequenced from a single sample in a study of CD8 T cells in Susac syndrome. cDNA came from approximately 0.5 to 1 ug RNA primed by random hexamers. TCRdb used MiXCR to reprocess the immunoSEQ multiplex PCR reads, holding one entry per CDR3 protein. The sample has over 100,000 distinct CDR3 sequences, roughly 92% seen once. Source material: CD8+ T cells from PBMCs. The receptor set was obtained from a human donor in good health.

The chain carries TRBV6-2 or TRBV6-3 and TRBJ1-1; D call uncertain. The germline gives CDR1 MNHEY, CDR2 SVGEGT. Trimming left V 8 bases short and J 2 bases short, with 12 bases between. This CDR3 comprises 13 residues. The CDR3 nucleotides read TGTGCCAGCTTCGAACGGGAAAACACTGAAGCTTTCTTT. It codes for CASFERENTEAFF.

The V gene is TRBV29-1, the J gene TRBJ1-4; D is uncertain. Germline lookup yields CDR1 SQVTM and CDR2 ANQGSEA. The V end lost 6 bases, the J end lost 5 bases, and 10 bases lay between the germline ends. There are 12 residues in the CDR3. The CDR3 region has the DNA TGCAGCGTCTTTACGCGGAATGAAAAACTGTTTTTT. Translating it yields CSVFTRNEKLFF.

V gene TRBV12-3 or TRBV12-4 combines with J gene TRBJ2-7; tentatively, D is TRBD1 or TRBD2 (8 bases each). There are 18 residues in the CDR3. Between the trimmed V and J ends, which lost 6 bases and 4 bases, there was a span of 28 bases. CDR3 amino acids: CASRPSRGGTGRIYEQYF. The DNA for the CDR3 is TGTGCCAGCAGACCGTCCCGGGGGGGGACAGGCCGAATTTACGAGCAGTACTTC.

The chain carries TRBV10-3 and TRBJ1-1; D gene uncertain. V gave up 5 bases and J gave up 2 bases, with 9 bases separating them. The CDR3 runs to 13 residues. Per germline, CDR1 ENHRY and CDR2 SYGVKD. This CDR3 reads CAISPKSNTEAFF. CDR3 nucleotide sequence: TGTGCCATCAGTCCGAAATCAAACACTGAAGCTTTCTTT.

This chain joins TRBV2 and TRBJ1-1; D not resolved. The CDR3 is made up of 11 amino acids. V dropped 8 bases and J dropped 1 base, with 5 bases sitting between them. Germline V CDR1 and CDR2: SNHLY, FYNNEI. CDR3 in amino acids: CASVRNTEAFF. DNA for the CDR3: TGTGCCAGCGTGCGGAACACTGAAGCTTTCTTT. The full variable domain, in which reference TRBV2 and TRBJ1-1 provide the parts outside the CDR3, is EPEVTQTPSHQVTQMGQEVILRCVPISNHLYFYWYRQILGQKVEFLVSFYNNEISEKSEIFDDQFSVERPDGSNFTLKIRSTKLEDSAMYFCASVRNTEAFFGQGTRLTVV.

V gene TRBV4-3 combines with J gene TRBJ2-2, with D possibly being TRBD1 or TRBD2 (7 bases each). Deletions cut 3 bases from V and 7 bases from J, with 15 bases between. Germline-derived CDR1 and CDR2 are LGHNA and YSLEER. The CDR3 is 15 amino acids. The DNA for the CDR3 is TGCGCCAGCAGCCAGGGAGCGGGACAGTACGGGGAGCTGTTTTTT. The encoded protein is CASSQGAGQYGELFF.

The gene calls are TRBV15 and TRBJ1-3; TRBD1 matches at 8 bases. CDR1 LNHNV and CDR2 YYDKDF come from the germline V gene (reference sequence). The CDR3 contains 15 residues. V lost 1 base to trimming and J lost 4 bases; unmatched junction nucleotides: 3. Here the CDR3 reads CATSRGTGSGNTIYF. CDR3 DNA: TGTGCCACCAGCAGAGGGACAGGGTCGGGAAACACCATATATTTT.

The chain has TRBV5-1 and TRBJ2-7, with TRBD2 matching 11 bases. The CDR3 length is 15 residues. Per the germline V gene, CDR1 is SGHRS and CDR2 is YFSETQ. Trimming cost V 2 bases and J 3 bases; bases outside gene matches: 4. CDR3 amino acids: CASSLSGTSGYEQYF. CDR3 bases: TGCGCCAGCAGCTTATCCGGGACTAGCGGCTACGAGCAGTACTTC.

This chain links TRBV6-5 with TRBJ2-5; TRBD2 agrees at 8 bases. This CDR3 comprises 12 residues. Germline trimming cut 6 bases from V and 12 bases from J; bases unmatched to any gene: 9. CDR1 and CDR2 (germline): MNHEY, SVGAGI. CDR3 loop: CASRRTSGHEYF. The CDR3 DNA is TGTGCCAGCAGGCGAACTAGCGGCCATGAGTACTTC.

J is TRBJ1-5 and V is TRBV7-2; a weak D match, TRBD1 (5 bases). There are 15 residues in the CDR3. Trimming stripped 5 bases from V and 4 bases from J, with 15 bases between. The germline CDR1 and CDR2 sequences are SGHTA and FQGNSA. DNA for the CDR3: TGTGCCAGCAGCCCTCTCGGGGGGTGGAATCAGCCCCAGCATTTT. Translated: CASSPLGGWNQPQHF.

This chain links TRBV15 with TRBJ2-2; no reliable D call. The CDR3 contains 15 residues. The V end was cut by 0 bases, the J end by 6 bases, with 11 bases between. Germline V lookup: CDR1 LNHNV, CDR2 YYDKDF (reference sequence). CDR3 region: CATSRDSLAPGELFF. The CDR3 DNA is TGTGCCACCAGCAGAGATTCATTAGCACCCGGGGAGCTGTTTTTT.

The gene calls are TRBV9 and TRBJ2-2, with D perhaps TRBD1 (5 bases). There are 16 residues in the CDR3. V lost 4 bases and J 0 bases, leaving 13 bases between the germline ends. Germline V CDR1 and CDR2: SGDLS, YYNGEE. The CDR3 spells CASSPRQQTNTGELFF. CDR3 DNA sequence: TGTGCCAGCAGCCCTCGACAGCAAACGAACACCGGGGAGCTGTTTTTT.

The chain has TRBV6-6 and TRBJ2-4; 9 nucleotides line up with TRBD2. Trimming took 5 bases from V and 8 from J; bases not matched to a gene: 7. Germline V gives CDR1 MNHNY, CDR2 SVGAGI (reference sequence). CDR3 length: 14 amino acids. The CDR3 nucleotides read TGTGCCAGCAGTATCATAGCGGGGGTAGACATTCAGTACTTC. Translated: CASSIIAGVDIQYF.

The J gene is TRBJ2-1, the V gene TRBV20-1; 8 bases line up with TRBD2. V lost 1 base to trimming and J lost 7 bases; unmatched junction nucleotides: 3. Germline CDR1 reads DFQATT; CDR2 reads SNEGSKA (reference sequence). The CDR3 spans 13 residues. The chain's CDR3 is CSARAPSGNEQFF. Here the CDR3 DNA reads TGCAGTGCTAGAGCCCCTAGCGGGAATGAGCAGTTCTTC.

V is TRBV5-1 and J is TRBJ1-1; TRBD1 might be the D (5 bases). Per germline, CDR1 SGHRS and CDR2 YFSETQ. This CDR3 has 14 residues. Trimming shortened V by 4 bases and J by 2 bases, and 12 bases separated the two germline ends. The CDR3: CASSETGGNTEAFF. CDR3 DNA sequence: TGCGCCAGCAGCGAAACGGGGGGAAACACTGAAGCTTTCTTT. Looking up the rest from reference TRBV5-1 and TRBJ1-1 gives the full variable domain: KAGVTQTPRYLIKTRGQQVTLSCSPISGHRSVSWYQQTPGQGLQFLFEYFSETQRNKGNFPGRFSGRQFSNSRSEMNVSTLELGDSALYLCASSETGGNTEAFFGQGTRLTVV.

The chain recombines TRBV6-5 with TRBJ1-1, with unresolved D. Germline CDR1 MNHEY, CDR2 SVGAGI. V dropped 2 bases and J dropped 4 bases, with 2 bases sitting between them. This CDR3 is 11 amino acids long. The CDR3 is CASSYGTEAFF. As DNA, the CDR3 is TGTGCCAGCAGTTACGGCACTGAAGCTTTCTTT.

The CDR3 DNA follows: TGCGCCAGCAGCCCTCGGGACTACCGGGGGGAAACCTACAATGAGCAGTTCTTC. Its protein product is CASSPRDYRGETYNEQFF. The chain has TRBV5-1 and TRBJ2-1, with TRBD2 matching 7 bases. The CDR3 contains 18 residues. Losses at the gene ends were 4 bases for V and 2 bases for J; bases not matched to a gene: 15. CDR1 is SGHRS, CDR2 YFSETQ, per germline.

This rearrangement joins TRBV4-3 to TRBJ2-1, with TRBD2 matching 9 bases. CDR1 and CDR2 (germline): LGHNA, YSLEER. The V segment lost 1 base and the J segment 10 bases; nucleotides outside the gene matches: 2. CDR3 length: 13 residues. CDR3 in DNA: TGCGCCAGCAGCCAAGTCCTAGCGGGAGAGCAGTTCTTC. Its protein product is CASSQVLAGEQFF.

The CDR3 DNA reads as TGCAGTGCCCCGAGCCTAGCGGGGAGTGACACAGATACGCAGTATTTT. The encoded protein is CSAPSLAGSDTDTQYF. This chain uses TRBV20-1 with TRBJ2-3; TRBD2 matches at 9 bases. The CDR3 covers 16 residues. Germline trimming cut 6 bases from V and 2 bases from J; bases unmatched to any gene: 12. Germline V lookup: CDR1 DFQATT, CDR2 SNEGSKA (reference sequence).

This chain uses TRBV2 with TRBJ2-7; maybe TRBD1 (6 bases). The length of the CDR3 is 12 residues. Per germline, CDR1 SNHLY and CDR2 FYNNEI. Trimming took off 8 bases at V and 5 bases at J, with 13 bases between the two ends. In DNA form, the CDR3 reads TGTGCCAGCCTAAACAGGGTCCACGAGCAGTACTTC. It translates to CASLNRVHEQYF.